This TCR beta chain was sequenced during a study of CD8+CD57+ T cells in acquired aplastic anemia. Study conclusions and caveats: Patients and controls had CD8+ Simpson's diversity values that were not significantly distinct. Approximately 29 was the count of CD8+ CDR3 sequences that patients shared with controls.

The ends were cut back, 3 bases at V and 2 bases at J, with 4 bases in the middle. The germline V gene encodes CDR1 SGDLS and CDR2 YYNGEE. This CDR3 region has 12 residues. Sequencing involved patients with CD8+CD57+ cell expansion previously shown by flow cytometry. CDR3 and TCR beta VDJ profiling relied on genomic DNA as the template. TCRdb processed the reads anew with MiXCR; each CDR3 protein has one entry. Among some 150,000 distinct CDR3 sequences listed, about two thirds were seen once. About this clonotype: As yet, its antigen is unknown.

The source of this sequence is a human donor with aplastic anemia. Sequences were obtained from sorted CD4+, CD8+, or CD8+CD57+ T cells (not recorded which) from PBMCs. This rearrangement joins TRBV9 to TRBJ2-3, with D unresolved. In DNA, the CDR3 is TGTGCCAGCAGCGCCAACACAGATACGCAGTATTTT. Its translation is CASSANTDTQYF.